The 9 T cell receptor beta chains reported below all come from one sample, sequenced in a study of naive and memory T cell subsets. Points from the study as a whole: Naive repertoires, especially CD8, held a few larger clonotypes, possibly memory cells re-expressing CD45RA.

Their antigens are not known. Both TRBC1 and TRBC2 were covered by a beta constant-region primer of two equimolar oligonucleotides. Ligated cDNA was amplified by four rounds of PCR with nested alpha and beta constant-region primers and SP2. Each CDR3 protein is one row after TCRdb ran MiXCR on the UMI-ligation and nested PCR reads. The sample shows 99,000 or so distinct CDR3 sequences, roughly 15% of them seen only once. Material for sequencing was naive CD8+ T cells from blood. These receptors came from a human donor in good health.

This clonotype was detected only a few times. CDR3 region: CAISEGTTDTQYF. The CDR3 DNA is TGTGCCATCAGTGAAGGGACCACAGATACGCAGTATTTT. The chain joins TRBV10-3 to TRBJ2-3; possibly TRBD1 or TRBD2 for D (5 bases each). The CDR3 is 13 residues long. V lost 3 bases, J lost 2 bases, and 6 bases lay in between. Germline V gene data show CDR1 as ENHRY and CDR2 as SYGVKD.

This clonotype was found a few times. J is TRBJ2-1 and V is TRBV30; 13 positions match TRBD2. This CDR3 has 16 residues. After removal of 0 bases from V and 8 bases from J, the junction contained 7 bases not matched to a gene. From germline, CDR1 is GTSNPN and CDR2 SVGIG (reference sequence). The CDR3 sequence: CAWSVGTSGIGDEQFF. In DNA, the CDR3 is TGTGCCTGGAGTGTAGGGACTAGCGGGATAGGGGATGAGCAGTTCTTC.

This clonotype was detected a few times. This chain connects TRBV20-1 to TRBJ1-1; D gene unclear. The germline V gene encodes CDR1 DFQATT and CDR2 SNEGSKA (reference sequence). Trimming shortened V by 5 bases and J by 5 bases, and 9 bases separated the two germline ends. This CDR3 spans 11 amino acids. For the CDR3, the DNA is TGCAGTGCTCTCTTCGGGACTGAAGCTTTCTTT. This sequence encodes CSALFGTEAFF.

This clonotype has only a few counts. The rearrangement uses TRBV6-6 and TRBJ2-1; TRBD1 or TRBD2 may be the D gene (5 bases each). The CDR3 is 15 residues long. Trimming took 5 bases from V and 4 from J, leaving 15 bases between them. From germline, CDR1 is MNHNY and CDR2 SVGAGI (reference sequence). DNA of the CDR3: TGTGCCAGCAGTCAGGAATCTGGGGGATACAATGAGCAGTTCTTC. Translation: CASSQESGGYNEQFF.

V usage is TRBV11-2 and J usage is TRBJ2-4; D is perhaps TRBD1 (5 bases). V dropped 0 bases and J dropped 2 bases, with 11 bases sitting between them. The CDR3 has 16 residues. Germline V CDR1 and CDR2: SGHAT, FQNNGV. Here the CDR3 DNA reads TGTGCCAGCAGCTTAGAGTGGGGCGCGCCCAAAAACATTCAGTACTTC. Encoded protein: CASSLEWGAPKNIQYF.

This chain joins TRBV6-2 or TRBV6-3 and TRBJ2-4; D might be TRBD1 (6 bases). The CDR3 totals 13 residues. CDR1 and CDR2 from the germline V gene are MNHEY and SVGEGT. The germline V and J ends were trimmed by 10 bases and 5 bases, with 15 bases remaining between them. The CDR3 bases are TGTGCCACCCTCACAGGGCTACAAAACATTCAGTACTTC. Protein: CATLTGLQNIQYF.

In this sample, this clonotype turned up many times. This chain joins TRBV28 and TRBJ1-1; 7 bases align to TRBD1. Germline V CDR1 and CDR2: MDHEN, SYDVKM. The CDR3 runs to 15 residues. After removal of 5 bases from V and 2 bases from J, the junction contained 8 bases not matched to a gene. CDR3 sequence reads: CASSDYRDSNTEAFF. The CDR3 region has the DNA TGTGCCAGCAGTGACTACCGGGACAGTAACACTGAAGCTTTCTTT.

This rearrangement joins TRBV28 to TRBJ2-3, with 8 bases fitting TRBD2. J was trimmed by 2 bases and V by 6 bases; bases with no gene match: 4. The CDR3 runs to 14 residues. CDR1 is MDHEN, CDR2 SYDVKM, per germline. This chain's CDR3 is CASRLAALTDTQYF. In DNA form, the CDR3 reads TGTGCCAGCAGACTAGCGGCTCTCACAGATACGCAGTATTTT.

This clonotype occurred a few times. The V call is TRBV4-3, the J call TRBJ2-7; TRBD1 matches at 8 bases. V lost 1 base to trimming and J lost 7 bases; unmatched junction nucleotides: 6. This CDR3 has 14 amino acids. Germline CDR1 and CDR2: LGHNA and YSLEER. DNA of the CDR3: TGCGCCAGCAGCCAAGGGACAGGGCTAGGGGAGCAGTACTTC. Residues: CASSQGTGLGEQYF.